This T cell receptor (beta chain) was captured by sequencing in a study of blood T cell repertoires in COVID-19. Study-wide context: Material from acute and convalescent COVID-19 was sourced from the United States, Italy and Spain. The analysed material was cDNA or gDNA that came from T cells, B-cell-depleted T cells, or PBMCs.

TCRdb's table, derived via immunoSEQ multiplex PCR, lists solely in-frame clones and lacks some. Altogether about 340,000 clones are present, over 70% being singletons, with the ten largest covering under 3%. CDR3 length: 12 amino acids. Trimming stripped 4 bases from V and 6 bases from J, with 6 bases between. Per germline, CDR1 SGHTA and CDR2 FQGTGA. This clone has only a few counts. V usage is TRBV7-3 and J usage is TRBJ2-2; TRBD2 is a possible D gene (5 bases). The TCR sequence derives from a young man with active or convalescent COVID-19. Sequenced input: peripheral blood. CDR3 region: CASSYGAGELFF. In nucleotides, the CDR3 is TGTGCCAGCAGCTACGGGGCCGGGGAGCTGTTTTTT.